The 23 T cell receptor beta chains given below trace back to one sample, sequenced in a study of patients and donors after allogeneic stem cell transplantation. TCRdb analysed the RT-PCR reads with MiXCR anew, one entry per CDR3 protein. The sample lists roughly 250,000 distinct CDR3 sequences, 11% to 15% occurring once. Material: blood, either unsorted or a sorted T cell fraction (not recorded which). The source of these receptors is a human donor who was either an allogeneic HSCT recipient or a stem cell or donor lymphocyte infusion donor (not recorded which). It is not recorded whose cells these are; they may come from a transplant donor.

CDR3 nucleotides: TGTGCCACCAGCAGAGACCAAGGGGTAGGCGAGCAGTACTTC. Translated, it gives CATSRDQGVGEQYF. This rearrangement joins TRBV15 to TRBJ2-7, with D maybe TRBD1 (5 bases). The CDR3 is 14 amino acids. V lost 0 bases and J 6 bases, leaving 12 bases between the germline ends. Germline CDR1 is LNHNV and CDR2 is YYDKDF (reference sequence).

The chain carries TRBV27 and TRBJ2-7, with 8 bases fitting TRBD1. Germline V gene lookup returns CDR1 MNHEY and CDR2 SMNVEV (reference sequence). This CDR3 has 16 residues. J lost 2 bases, V lost 6 bases, and 12 bases had no gene match. CDR3 DNA sequence: TGTGCCAGCAGCTTTCTAGTGAACAGGGGGACCTACGAGCAGTACTTC. Residues: CASSFLVNRGTYEQYF.

This sequence joins TRBV7-9 and TRBJ2-1; D ambiguous. CDR1 is SEHNR, CDR2 FQNEAQ, per germline (reference sequence). The germline V and J ends were trimmed by 2 bases and 2 bases, with 4 bases remaining between them. This CDR3 contains 13 residues. The chain's CDR3 is CASSLLTYNEQFF. The CDR3 bases are TGTGCCAGCAGCTTATTGACCTACAATGAGCAGTTCTTC. The full variable domain, rest sourced from reference TRBV7-9 and TRBJ2-1, is DTGVSQNPRHKITKRGQNVTFRCDPISEHNRLYWYRQTLGQGPEFLTYFQNEAQLEKSRLLSDRFSAERPKGSFSTLEIQRTEQGDSAMYLCASSLLTYNEQFFGPGTRLTVL.

V and J are TRBV7-3 and TRBJ2-7; D uncertain. V gave up 0 bases and J gave up 0 bases, with 6 bases separating them. CDR1 and CDR2 from the germline V gene are SGHTA and FQGTGA. The CDR3 is 14 amino acids. CDR3 in DNA: TGTGCCAGCAGCTTAACAGCCAGCTCCTACGAGCAGTACTTC. Its protein product is CASSLTASSYEQYF.

This clonotype was found once. The V gene is TRBV6-6, the J gene TRBJ1-1; no clear D. The CDR3 is 13 residues long. Per germline, CDR1 MNHNY and CDR2 SVGAGI (reference sequence). V was trimmed by 7 bases and J by 1 base, leaving 10 bases between them. CDR3 nucleotides: TGTGCCAGCACCTCCCAGGAGAACACTGAAGCTTTCTTT. It yields the protein CASTSQENTEAFF.

This clonotype was counted between two and nine times. The junction differs from germline at one of its ends, possibly a read error. The chain joins TRBV12-3 or TRBV12-4 to TRBJ2-2, with D unresolved. The CDR3 consists of 12 residues. The CDR3: CASSLFTRELFF. The CDR3 region has the DNA TGTGCCAGCAGTTTATTCACCAGGGAGCTGTTTTTT.

This clonotype has only one observation. The chain is built from TRBV7-2 and TRBJ1-6; D gene ambiguous. Deletions cut 1 base from V and 9 bases from J, with 16 bases between. The germline V gene encodes CDR1 SGHTA and CDR2 FQGNSA. This CDR3 comprises 16 residues. The CDR3 nucleotides read TGTGCCAGCAGCTTAGACAGAGACCGGGTGGGTTCACCCCTCCACTTT. This gives the protein CASSLDRDRVGSPLHF.

The gene calls are TRBV18 and TRBJ1-1, with D unclear. Trimming took off 2 bases at V and 4 bases at J, with 11 bases between the two ends. The CDR3 consists of 14 residues. CDR1 is KGHSH and CDR2 is LQKENI in the germline V gene. As DNA, the CDR3 is TGTGCCAGCTCACCAGGGCAGGTGGTCACTGAAGCTTTCTTT. Its protein is CASSPGQVVTEAFF.

The chain carries TRBV5-1 and TRBJ2-1, with TRBD2 identical over 7 bases. J lost 10 bases, V lost 9 bases, and 13 bases had no gene match. The length of the CDR3 is 13 residues. The germline gives CDR1 SGHRS, CDR2 YFSETQ. DNA of the CDR3: TGCGCCACTTCAGTCCTAGCGGAGGGGGAGCAGTTCTTC. This codes for CATSVLAEGEQFF.

This clonotype was seen a handful of times. The CDR3 loop is CASSWSGQGSNAGELFF. The CDR3 nucleotides read TGCGCCAGCAGCTGGTCCGGTCAGGGAAGTAATGCCGGGGAGCTGTTTTTT. The chain uses TRBV5-1 and TRBJ2-2, with a weak D call TRBD1 (5 bases). V was shortened by 3 bases and J by 6 bases, with 21 bases between the two germline ends. The germline CDR1 and CDR2 sequences are SGHRS and YFSETQ. The CDR3 length is 17 residues.

The chain recombines TRBV9 with TRBJ1-1; D remains ambiguous. Germline V gene sequence: CDR1 SGDLS, CDR2 YYNGEE. This CDR3 is built from 11 residues. V was trimmed by 7 bases and J by 6 bases, leaving 10 bases between them. This chain's CDR3 is CASGDSAEAFF. The CDR3 bases are TGTGCCAGCGGGGATAGCGCTGAAGCTTTCTTT.

This clonotype has at least ten counts. The chain joins TRBV11-2 to TRBJ2-3; possibly TRBD2 for D (6 bases). The ends were cut back, 3 bases at V and 3 bases at J, with 13 bases in the middle. Germline CDR1 and CDR2: SGHAT and FQNNGV. CDR3 length equals 15 residues. The CDR3 region is CASSFSGWGTDTQYF. DNA of the CDR3: TGTGCCAGCAGCTTTAGCGGATGGGGTACAGATACGCAGTATTTT.

There are many counts of this clonotype. This rearrangement joins TRBV20-1 to TRBJ2-7, with 7 bases aligning to TRBD1. The germline CDR1 and CDR2 sequences are DFQATT and SNEGSKA (reference sequence). V shed 6 bases and J 4 bases; nucleotides not matched to a gene: 6. The CDR3 is 12 amino acids. CDR3 region: CSASHRGYEQYF. CDR3 sequence (DNA): TGCAGTGCCAGCCACAGGGGATACGAGCAGTACTTC.

This clonotype was counted only a few times. The rearrangement links TRBV30 to TRBJ1-5; weak D call: TRBD1 (5 bases). CDR1 is GTSNPN, CDR2 SVGIG, per germline (reference sequence). Trimming left V 4 bases short and J 5 bases short, with 18 bases between. The CDR3 extends over 15 amino acids. The CDR3 loop is CAWKQGHGLHQPQHF. In DNA, the CDR3 is TGTGCCTGGAAGCAGGGCCATGGCCTCCATCAGCCCCAGCATTTT.

This clonotype appeared a few times. This chain links TRBV27 with TRBJ1-5; possible D gene TRBD1, 5 bases. V was cut by 7 bases and J by 7 bases, with 17 bases left in between. Germline V CDR1 and CDR2: MNHEY, SMNVEV (reference sequence). The CDR3 totals 14 residues. The CDR3 DNA reads as TGTGCCAGCAAAGGGCGAAGGGGCGGACAGCCCCAGCATTTT. This codes for CASKGRRGGQPQHF.

The gene calls are TRBV18 and TRBJ1-2, with no clear D. CDR1 is KGHSH, CDR2 LQKENI, per germline. The ends were cut back, 1 base at V and 2 bases at J, with 8 bases in the middle. CDR3 length equals 14 residues. As DNA, the CDR3 is TGTGCCAGCTCACCACAGAAACTGAACTATGGCTACACCTTC. Amino acid sequence: CASSPQKLNYGYTF.

The chain has TRBV5-1 and TRBJ2-5, with D hard to call. This CDR3 is 11 amino acids long. Germline V gives CDR1 SGHRS, CDR2 YFSETQ. Trimming cost V 0 bases and J 13 bases, with 10 bases left between them. CDR3 DNA sequence: TGCGCCAGCAGCTTGGTGAAGGGTCCGTACTTC. It translates to CASSLVKGPYF.

This chain connects TRBV12-3 or TRBV12-4 to TRBJ2-5; D uncertain. The CDR3 covers 13 residues. Trimming left V 6 bases short and J 5 bases short, with 13 bases between. The CDR3 bases are TGTGCCAGCAGCCCCCGGTTTCTGGAGACCCAGTACTTC. This encodes CASSPRFLETQYF.

CDR3 sequence reads: CASSQDASTDTQYF. CDR3 sequence (DNA): TGTGCCAGCAGCCAAGATGCCTCCACAGATACGCAGTATTTT. This chain uses TRBV3-1 with TRBJ2-3; D not resolved. Germline V gene lookup returns CDR1 LGHDT and CDR2 YNNKEL (reference sequence). The CDR3 spans 14 residues. Trimming pared 0 bases from V and 2 bases from J, leaving 6 bases between.

At least ten counts were recorded for this clonotype. CDR3: CASSTLAGPTRNEQFF. Written as DNA, the CDR3 is TGCGCCAGCAGCACGCTAGCGGGGCCCACGCGGAATGAGCAGTTCTTC. The J gene is TRBJ2-1, the V gene TRBV5-1; the match to TRBD2 covers 9 bases. Germline V gene sequence: CDR1 SGHRS, CDR2 YFSETQ. This CDR3 contains 16 residues. With 4 bases clipped from V and 7 bases from J, the junction kept 12 bases outside the gene matches.

This clonotype was seen only a few times. The chain joins TRBV29-1 to TRBJ2-7; D might be TRBD1 (5 bases). Deletions cut 4 bases from V and 3 bases from J, with 7 bases between. CDR1 SQVTM and CDR2 ANQGSEA come from the germline V gene. This CDR3 spans 11 amino acids. As DNA, the CDR3 is TGCAGCGTTGCAGGGATCTACGAGCAGTACTTC. Translation gives CSVAGIYEQYF.

This clonotype came up many times. The V gene is TRBV4-2, the J gene TRBJ2-3; the D gene is possibly TRBD1 (6 bases). Per germline, CDR1 LGHNA and CDR2 YNFKEQ. The length of the CDR3 is 17 residues. The V and J ends lost 1 base and 2 bases respectively, with 16 bases between them. Here the CDR3 reads CASSQVSGASFTDTQYF. CDR3 in DNA: TGTGCCAGCAGCCAAGTTTCAGGGGCGTCCTTCACAGATACGCAGTATTTT.

The chain employs TRBV25-1 and TRBJ2-7, with D possibly called TRBD1 or TRBD2 (5 bases each). The germline gives CDR1 MGHDK, CDR2 SYGVNS. The V gene lost 6 bases and the J gene lost 1 base, with 16 bases spanning the gap. The length of the CDR3 is 15 residues. This CDR3 reads CASRDQRGTSYEQYF. CDR3 DNA sequence: TGTGCCAGCAGGGATCAGAGGGGCACGTCCTACGAGCAGTACTTC.